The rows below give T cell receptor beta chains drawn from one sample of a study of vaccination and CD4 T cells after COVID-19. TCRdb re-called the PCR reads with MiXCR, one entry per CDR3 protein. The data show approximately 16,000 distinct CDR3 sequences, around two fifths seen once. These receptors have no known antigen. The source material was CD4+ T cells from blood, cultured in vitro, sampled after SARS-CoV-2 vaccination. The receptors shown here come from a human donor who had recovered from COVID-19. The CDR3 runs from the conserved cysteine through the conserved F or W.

CSARGTSDYEQYF | TRBJ2-7 | 13 | TRBV20-1
CATSRDYPDKSEPVF | TRBJ2-7 | 15 | TRBV15
CASSASPRLAISYEQYF | NA | 17 | TRBV28
CSANRDGFAEQYF | TRBJ2-7 | 13 | TRBV20-1
CASSTVGTKQYF | TRBJ2-7 | 12 | TRBV7-9
CASDLAGATDTQYF | TRBJ2-3 | 14 | TRBV6-1
CASSTESRDRATTSNQPQHF | TRBJ1-5 | 20 | TRBV21-1
CSAFGTGYAYEQYF | TRBJ2-7 | 14 | TRBV20-1
CASSSSLAGAGETQYF | TRBJ2-5 | 16 | TRBV6-2/TRBV6-3
CASSLGLAYNEQFF | TRBJ2-1 | 14 | TRBV7-2
CASSDRDRAYEQYF | TRBJ2-7 | 14 | TRBV6-1
CASSSHQGPGYSGANVLTF | TRBJ2-6 | 19 | TRBV27
CASSTRPSGRPPYEQYF | TRBJ2-7 | 17 | TRBV7-6